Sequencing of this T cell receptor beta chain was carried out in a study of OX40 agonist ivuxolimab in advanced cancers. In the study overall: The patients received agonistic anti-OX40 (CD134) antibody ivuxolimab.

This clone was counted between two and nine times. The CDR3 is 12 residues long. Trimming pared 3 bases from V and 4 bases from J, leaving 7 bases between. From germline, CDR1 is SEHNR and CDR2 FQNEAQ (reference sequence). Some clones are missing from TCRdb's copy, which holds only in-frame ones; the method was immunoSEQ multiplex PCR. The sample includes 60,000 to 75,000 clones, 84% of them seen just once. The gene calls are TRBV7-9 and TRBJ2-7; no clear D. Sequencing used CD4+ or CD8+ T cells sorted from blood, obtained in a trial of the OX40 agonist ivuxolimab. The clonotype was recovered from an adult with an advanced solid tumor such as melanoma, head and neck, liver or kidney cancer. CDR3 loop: CASSFDSYEQYF. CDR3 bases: TGTGCCAGCAGCTTCGACTCGTACGAGCAGTACTTC.